The rows below give T cell receptor beta chains drawn from one sample of a study of response to subunit inactivated influenza vaccine. TCRdb recomputed calls from the RT-PCR reads with MiXCR, one row per CDR3 protein. The sample yields around 600,000 distinct CDR3 sequences, around 10% seen once. Another study also made use of these data, one on T cells expressing NK-cell markers.

Material: PBMCs from blood, obtained on the day of vaccination. The source of these receptors is a man aged 50 to 59 who received an inactivated influenza vaccine. Each CDR3 is given with its conserved first and last residue. The D gene is left open where the match is weak. Only some rows state a clone size, as once, few, many or a class for expanded clones.

abundance	v_gene	j_gene	d_gene	CDR3aa	CDR3nt
many	TRBV12-3/TRBV12-4	TRBJ1-2	NA	CASRRDTSYYGYTF	TGTGCCAGCAGACGGGACACGAGTTACTATGGCTACACCTTC
many	TRBV5-1	TRBJ1-1	TRBD1	CASSLSSGGFTEAFF	TGCGCCAGCAGCTTGTCATCAGGGGGTTTCACTGAAGCTTTCTTT
few	TRBV4-1	TRBJ2-7	NA	CASSPKAFSYEQYF	TGCGCCAGCAGCCCAAAAGCATTCTCCTACGAGCAGTACTTC
many	TRBV11-2	TRBJ2-1	TRBD1	CASSPSPRTGGFF	TGTGCCAGCAGCCCTAGTCCTAGGACAGGGGGGTTCTTC
many	TRBV12-3/TRBV12-4	TRBJ2-3	NA	CASSLGAGISTDTQYF	TGTGCCAGCAGTTTAGGGGCAGGGATAAGCACAGATACGCAGTATTTT
many	TRBV20-1	TRBJ2-7	TRBD1	CSARAPTGTEQYF	TGCAGTGCTAGAGCCCCGACAGGGACCGAGCAGTACTTC
few	TRBV11-2	TRBJ2-3	NA	CASRTEGADTQYF	TGTGCCAGCAGGACGGAGGGGGCAGATACGCAGTATTTT
few	TRBV12-3/TRBV12-4	TRBJ2-5	NA	CASRPDSPQETQYF	TGTGCCAGCAGACCGGACAGTCCACAAGAGACCCAGTACTTC
many	TRBV29-1	TRBJ2-1	NA	CSVESGAAYNEQFF	TGCAGCGTTGAATCGGGAGCAGCCTACAATGAGCAGTTCTTC
NA	TRBV14	TRBJ1-3	NA	CASSQSPGNTIYF	TGTGCCAGCAGCCAATCTCCGGGAAACACCATATATTTT
NA	TRBV29-1	TRBJ1-4	NA	CSVFEAEKLFF	TGCAGCGTTTTTGAGGCAGAAAAACTGTTTTTT
few	TRBV7-2	TRBJ2-4	TRBD2	CASTKTSGVDIQYF	TGTGCCAGCACCAAGACTAGCGGGGTTGACATTCAGTACTTC
many	TRBV27	TRBJ2-6	NA	CASSWTAPSGANVLTF	TGTGCCAGCAGCTGGACAGCCCCCTCTGGGGCCAACGTCCTGACTTTC
NA	TRBV4-2	TRBJ1-1	NA	CASSQGQKNTEAFF	TGTGCCAGCAGCCAAGGACAGAAGAACACTGAAGCTTTCTTT